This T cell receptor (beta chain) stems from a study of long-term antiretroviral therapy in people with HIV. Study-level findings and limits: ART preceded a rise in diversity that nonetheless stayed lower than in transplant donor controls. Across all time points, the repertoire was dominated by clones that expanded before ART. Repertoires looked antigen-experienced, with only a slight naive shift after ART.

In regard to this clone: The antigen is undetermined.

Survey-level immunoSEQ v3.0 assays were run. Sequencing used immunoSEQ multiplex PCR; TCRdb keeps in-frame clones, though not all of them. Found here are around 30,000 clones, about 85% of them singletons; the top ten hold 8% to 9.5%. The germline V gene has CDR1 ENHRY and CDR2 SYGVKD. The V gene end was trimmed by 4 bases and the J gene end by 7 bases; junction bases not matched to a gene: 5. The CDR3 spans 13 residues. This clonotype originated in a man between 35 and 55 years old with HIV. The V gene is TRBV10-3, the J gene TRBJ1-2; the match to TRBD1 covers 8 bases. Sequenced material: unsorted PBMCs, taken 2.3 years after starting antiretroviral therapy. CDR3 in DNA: TGTGCCATCAGTGCGGACAGGGCTGGTGGCTACACCTTC. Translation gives CAISADRAGGYTF.